This T cell receptor (beta chain) stems from a study of cytomegalovirus exposure and HLA in healthy donors. The study's findings and limits: Donors belonging to an Asian-associated ancestry cluster reportedly showed fewer N-insertions in productive TCRs than the roughly 670-donor mean, according to what a later analysis found. Among the sequence variants, a highly shared cluster was likely an artifact of sequencing. The authors later found TCR association rates varying by HLA locus, with DRB1 most and HLA-C fewest.

This clone occurred a few times. What it recognizes is unknown. Germline V lookup: CDR1 SEHNR, CDR2 FQNEAQ (reference sequence). CDR3 size: 18 residues. Trimming took off 1 base at V and 0 bases at J, with 18 bases between the two ends. The primer mix had 60 Vbeta and 13 Jbeta primers. The table came from immunoSEQ multiplex PCR; TCRdb's copy has only in-frame clones and leaves some out. The sample consists of about 160,000 clones, roughly 82% of them appearing once. The sequenced material came from PBMCs. The chain employs TRBV7-9 and TRBJ1-2; D ambiguous. The receptor's source is a man aged 50 to 60 in good health and CMV-seropositive. The CDR3 DNA is TGTGCCAGCAGCTTAGTCGGGTCCGCTAGTATAGCTAACTATGGCTACACCTTC. Translation gives CASSLVGSASIANYGYTF.